This T cell receptor (beta chain) was sequenced for a study of lymphopenia after photon versus proton radiotherapy. Broader study findings: After lymphocyte nadir, photon-treated repertoires showed oligoclonal expansion, especially CD8+ Temra.

Using immunoSEQ multiplex PCR, the repertoire was profiled, and TCRdb retains in-frame clones only, with some absent. Of approximately 9,100 clones in the sample, 70% to 90% were seen once. For this clone: Its antigen remains unknown.

This CDR3 spans 13 amino acids. From germline, CDR1 is MDHEN and CDR2 SYDVKM. Between the trimmed V and J ends, which lost 7 bases and 4 bases, there was a span of 13 bases. The source is a man aged 80 or over with cholangiocarcinoma. The genes are TRBV28 and TRBJ1-2; a possible D gene is TRBD1 (6 bases). Sequenced here: peripheral blood, sampled from a patient treated with photon-based radiotherapy. The CDR3 loop is CASKLTGPYGYTF. The DNA of the CDR3 is TGTGCCAGCAAACTGACAGGCCCCTATGGCTACACCTTC.